The 3 T cell receptor beta chains presented below share a single source sample, sequenced in a study of blood T cell repertoires in COVID-19. The repertoire was sequenced with immunoSEQ multiplex PCR; TCRdb's copy has only in-frame clones and lacks some. This table has about 140,000 clones, approximately 84% appearing once. Sequencing was done on a sample of PBMCs or T cells enriched from blood (not recorded which). Receptors originate from a woman aged 45-65 years with acute COVID-19.

In this sample, this clone turned up many times. The rearrangement joins TRBV27 to TRBJ2-1; D is possibly TRBD2 (5 bases). Per the germline V gene, CDR1 is MNHEY and CDR2 is SMNVEV (reference sequence). V dropped 5 bases and J dropped 0 bases, with 11 bases sitting between them. The CDR3 loop spans 15 amino acids. In nucleotides, the CDR3 is TGTGCCAGCAGTATGGACTCAAGCTCCTACAATGAGCAGTTCTTC. As protein: CASSMDSSSYNEQFF.

In this sample, this clone turned up once. The rearrangement joins TRBV6-6 to TRBJ1-1, with D hard to call. There are 13 residues in the CDR3. Trimming removed 6 bases from V and 5 bases from J, with 13 bases in between. The V gene's germline CDR1 is MNHNY and CDR2 SVGAGI (reference sequence). DNA for the CDR3: TGTGCCAGCAGAGACCCTGCGAGGACTGAAGCTTTCTTT. Translated: CASRDPARTEAFF.

This chain links TRBV7-2 with TRBJ1-2, with 7 bases identical to TRBD1. Losses at the gene ends were 1 base for V and 9 bases for J; bases not matched to a gene: 8. CDR3 length: 14 residues. CDR1 is SGHTA and CDR2 is FQGNSA in the germline V gene. CDR3 coding DNA: TGTGCCAGCAGCTTAGGACAGGGATGGGATAGCTACACCTTC. Its protein product is CASSLGQGWDSYTF.